The TCR beta chain described here comes from a study of OX40 agonist ivuxolimab in advanced cancers. Study context: The study treated patients with ivuxolimab, an agonistic anti-OX40 (CD134) antibody. In this trial design, patients received ivuxolimab intravenously at 0.01 to 10 mg/kg every 2 weeks. A mean age of approximately 58 years, range roughly 20 to 79, was recorded, and roughly 80% were male.

TCRdb's copy holds only in-frame clones and misses some; the assay was immunoSEQ multiplex PCR. Of about 76,000 clones listed, 85% are singletons. Trimming cost V 5 bases and J 5 bases; bases outside gene matches: 5. Germline V CDR1 and CDR2: MNHNY, SVGAGI (reference sequence). This CDR3 has 14 residues. This clone was seen once. The sequence came from an adult with an advanced solid tumor such as melanoma, head and neck, liver or kidney cancer. The chain employs TRBV6-6 and TRBJ2-5, with 10 bases identical to TRBD1. Sequenced material: CD4+ or CD8+ T cells sorted from blood, taken in a trial of the OX40 agonist ivuxolimab. The CDR3, as DNA: TGTGCCAGCAGTACGGGACAGGGGAGGGAGACCCAGTACTTC. This sequence encodes CASSTGQGRETQYF.